This TCR beta chain was identified in a study of blood T cell repertoires in COVID-19. Study overall: Sites in the United States, Italy and Spain provided acute and convalescent COVID-19 samples. PBMCs, B-cell-depleted T cells, or T cells provided the cDNA or gDNA that made up the material.

The authors' processing: Amplifying reference gene primers gave estimates of nucleated cell counts. Profiled with immunoSEQ multiplex PCR; TCRdb holds only in-frame clones, not every one. V and J calls and clone size are those listed in that table; D and trimming were worked out from the DNA. The data contain 70,000 to 95,000 clones, roughly four fifths of them seen just once; the ten biggest clones take up less than 15%. V gave up 2 bases and J gave up 7 bases; unmatched junction bases: 5. This CDR3 comprises 14 residues. Looked up from germline, CDR1 is MNHEY and CDR2 is SVGAGI. The chain uses TRBV6-5 and TRBJ2-1; 7 bases map to TRBD1. This clonotype was obtained from a human donor in a cohort sampled during active COVID-19. The sequenced material came from peripheral blood. This CDR3 reads CASSYVGQYNEQFF. The CDR3 coding sequence is TGTGCCAGCAGTTACGTGGGACAGTATAATGAGCAGTTCTTC.